What follows are 8 T cell receptor beta chains derived from one specimen sequenced in a study of cytomegalovirus exposure and HLA in healthy donors. It was with 60 Vbeta and 13 Jbeta primers that the PCR ran. Generated by immunoSEQ multiplex PCR, the TCRdb table keeps only in-frame clones and is missing some. Of approximately 170,000 clones in the sample, around 78% are singletons; the top ten hold 1.5% to 1.8%. Sequenced material: PBMCs. The receptors were gathered from a man between 40 and 49 years old in good health and CMV-seronegative.

This clone was detected a few times. V and J are TRBV7-9 and TRBJ2-3; D might be TRBD2 (6 bases). Trimming took off 6 bases at V and 5 bases at J, with 9 bases between the two ends. CDR1 is SEHNR, CDR2 FQNEAQ, per germline (reference sequence). CDR3 length equals 12 residues. The CDR3 region has the DNA TGTGCCAGCAGGCAGGGAGGAGATACGCAGTATTTT. Translated: CASRQGGDTQYF. The variable domain in full, completed from reference TRBV7-9 and TRBJ2-3, reads DTGVSQNPRHKITKRGQNVTFRCDPISEHNRLYWYRQTLGQGPEFLTYFQNEAQLEKSRLLSDRFSAERPKGSFSTLEIQRTEQGDSAMYLCASRQGGDTQYFGPGTRLTVL.

The rearrangement uses TRBV15 and TRBJ2-3; 8 bases line up with TRBD2. The CDR3 contains 15 residues. Germline CDR1 LNHNV, CDR2 YYDKDF (reference sequence). After removal of 0 bases from V and 3 bases from J, the junction contained 2 bases not matched to a gene. In DNA, the CDR3 is TGTGCCACCAGCAGAGATGGGACTAGTACAGATACGCAGTATTTT. Residues: CATSRDGTSTDTQYF.

The J gene is TRBJ1-2, the V gene TRBV27, with 7 bases lining up with TRBD1. Looked up from germline, CDR1 is MNHEY and CDR2 is SMNVEV (reference sequence). The CDR3 consists of 14 residues. With 5 bases clipped from V and 5 bases from J, the junction kept 8 bases outside the gene matches. The CDR3 bases are TGTGCCAGCAGTAGACAGGGCCAACTTTATGGCTACACCTTC. Encoded protein: CASSRQGQLYGYTF.

V gene TRBV19 combines with J gene TRBJ2-3, with D tentatively TRBD2 (6 bases). This CDR3 has 15 residues. Germline CDR1 LNHDA, CDR2 SQIVND (reference sequence). Trimming shortened V by 3 bases and J by 4 bases, and 14 bases separated the two germline ends. CDR3 region: CASSIYGSTADTQYF. In nucleotides, the CDR3 is TGTGCCAGTAGTATTTACGGGAGTACCGCAGATACGCAGTATTTT.

This chain uses TRBV18 with TRBJ1-1; D is possibly TRBD1 (5 bases). Germline assignment: CDR1 KGHSH and CDR2 LQKENI. With 4 bases removed from V and 1 base from J, the gap between germline ends came to 7 bases. The CDR3 totals 13 residues. CDR3 region: CASSLGQNTEAFF. Here the CDR3 DNA reads TGTGCCAGCTCACTCGGACAGAACACTGAAGCTTTCTTT.

This clone was counted a few times. The junction differs from germline at one of its ends, possibly a read error. J is TRBJ2-7 and V is TRBV7-9; 7 bases fit TRBD1. The CDR3 consists of 16 residues. Germline-derived CDR1 and CDR2 are SEHNR and FQNEAQ (reference sequence). The CDR3 sequence is CSSSSGHGQGEYEQYF. Here the CDR3 DNA reads TGTTCCAGCAGCTCGGGGCACGGGCAGGGGGAATACGAGCAGTACTTC.

This chain links TRBV5-1 with TRBJ2-7; tentative D call: TRBD2 (6 bases). The germline CDR1 and CDR2 sequences are SGHRS and YFSETQ. The CDR3 has 16 amino acids. Trimming took off 4 bases at V and 6 bases at J, with 23 bases between the two ends. CDR3 sequence (DNA): TGCGCCAGCAGCGCGGAGTCTGGGACTTGTTCGCTCGAGCAGTACGTC. Its protein is CASSAESGTCSLEQYV.

The CDR3 loop reads CASSRTGRGNTEAFF. In DNA form, the CDR3 reads TGTGCCAGCAGCCGCACAGGGAGGGGGAACACTGAAGCTTTCTTT. This rearrangement joins TRBV2 to TRBJ1-1; D is possibly TRBD1 (6 bases). The CDR3 extends over 15 amino acids. Germline V gene sequence: CDR1 SNHLY, CDR2 FYNNEI. Deletions cut 6 bases from V and 1 base from J, with 15 bases between.